Sequencing of this T cell receptor (beta chain) was carried out in a study of blood T cell repertoires in COVID-19. On the study more broadly: Researchers got acute and convalescent COVID-19 samples from the United States, Italy and Spain. From T cells, B-cell-depleted T cells, or PBMCs came the material, which was cDNA or gDNA.

Under the authors' procedure: The assay estimated nucleated cells by amplifying reference gene primers. Produced via immunoSEQ multiplex PCR; TCRdb's table is partial and in-frame only. V and J calls and clone size are given by that table; D and trimming were obtained from the DNA. This table has tens of thousands of clones, approximately 92% appearing once. V was pared by 0 bases and J by 2 bases, with 2 bases of the junction left unmatched. Germline V gene lookup returns CDR1 SGHRS and CDR2 YFSETQ. This CDR3 is built from 15 residues. The V call is TRBV5-1, the J call TRBJ2-7, with TRBD2 matching over 10 bases. The sequence derives from a woman in her fifties or sixties with active COVID-19. Input material: peripheral blood. The CDR3 region has the DNA TGCGCCAGCAGCTTGGGGACTAGCGGACCCTACGAGCAGTACTTC. It encodes CASSLGTSGPYEQYF. Complete variable domain (other parts from reference TRBV5-1 and TRBJ2-7): KAGVTQTPRYLIKTRGQQVTLSCSPISGHRSVSWYQQTPGQGLQFLFEYFSETQRNKGNFPGRFSGRQFSNSRSEMNVSTLELGDSALYLCASSLGTSGPYEQYFGPGTRLTVT.